The clone carrying this T cell receptor beta chain appeared a single time. Clones were read by immunoSEQ multiplex PCR, and TCRdb kept only the in-frame ones, dropping some. The profile shows tens of thousands of clones, over 75% of them singletons. This specimen belongs to a study of OX40 agonist ivuxolimab in advanced cancers. The wider study: Under the entry rules, prior anti-PD-1, anti-PD-L1 or anti-CTLA-4 therapy was allowed, and approximately 40% had some.

Samples were taken at baseline and on day 1 of cycles 4 and 7. This TCR came from an adult with an advanced solid tumor such as melanoma, head and neck, liver or kidney cancer. This sample comprised CD4+ or CD8+ T cells sorted from blood, obtained in a trial of the OX40 agonist ivuxolimab.

In DNA, the CDR3 is TGTGCCAGCAGCCAAGTATCAGGACAGGGGAACACCGGGGAGCTGTTTTTT. Protein product: CASSQVSGQGNTGELFF. The chain carries TRBV4-2 and TRBJ2-2; TRBD1 aligns across 8 bases. After removal of 1 base from V and 1 base from J, the junction contained 5 bases not matched to a gene. From germline, CDR1 is LGHNA and CDR2 YNFKEQ. The CDR3 sequence is 17 residues long.